The rows below give T cell receptor beta chains drawn from one sample of a study of identical twins. TCRdb re-called the 5' RACE reads through MiXCR, storing one row per CDR3 protein. Among 350,000 to 500,000 distinct CDR3 sequences listed, approximately 17% were seen once. The specimen sequenced was naive T cells sorted from blood. The receptors stem from a man between 50 and 59 years old in good health. CDR3s include the opening cysteine and the closing phenylalanine or tryptophan. The order of the fields is V gene, clone size, J gene, D gene, CDR3 protein, CDR3 DNA. D genes are given only for firm matches. Only some rows state a clone size, as once, few, many or a class for expanded clones.

v_call: TRBV5-1
clone_size: many
j_call: TRBJ2-5
d_call: NA
cdr3_aa: CASSTVVRGGETQYF
cdr3_nt: TGCGCCAGCAGCACTGTGGTGCGGGGCGGGGAGACCCAGTACTTC

v_call: TRBV10-3
clone_size: many
j_call: TRBJ2-3
d_call: TRBD1
cdr3_aa: CAIRGQGDTDTQYF
cdr3_nt: TGTGCCATCAGGGGACAGGGGGACACAGATACGCAGTATTTT

v_call: TRBV6-5
clone_size: few
j_call: TRBJ2-1
d_call: TRBD2
cdr3_aa: CASSFGLAVFNEQFF
cdr3_nt: TGTGCCAGCAGTTTTGGGCTAGCGGTATTCAATGAGCAGTTCTTC

v_call: TRBV12-3/TRBV12-4
clone_size: many
j_call: TRBJ1-5
d_call: TRBD1
cdr3_aa: CASSEPGQGLYQPQHF
cdr3_nt: TGTGCCAGCAGTGAACCGGGACAGGGGCTTTATCAGCCCCAGCATTTT

v_call: TRBV4-2
clone_size: many
j_call: TRBJ1-1
d_call: NA
cdr3_aa: CASSQYSMNTEAFF
cdr3_nt: TGTGCCAGCAGCCAATATTCGATGAACACTGAAGCTTTCTTT

v_call: TRBV7-2
clone_size: few
j_call: TRBJ1-6
d_call: NA
cdr3_aa: CASSSMRQNNSPLHF
cdr3_nt: TGTGCCAGCAGCTCTATGAGGCAGAATAATTCACCCCTCCACTTT

v_call: TRBV12-3/TRBV12-4
clone_size: few
j_call: TRBJ2-2
d_call: NA
cdr3_aa: CASSFREDGELFF
cdr3_nt: TGTGCCAGCAGTTTTAGGGAGGACGGGGAGCTGTTTTTT

v_call: TRBV5-1
clone_size: NA
j_call: TRBJ2-1
d_call: TRBD1
cdr3_aa: CASSLKTGVWGNEQFF
cdr3_nt: TGCGCCAGCAGCTTAAAAACAGGGGTCTGGGGCAATGAGCAGTTCTTC

v_call: TRBV9
clone_size: NA
j_call: TRBJ2-7
d_call: NA
cdr3_aa: CASSVGGTQTYEQYF
cdr3_nt: TGTGCCAGCAGCGTAGGGGGGACACAGACCTACGAGCAGTACTTC

v_call: TRBV12-3/TRBV12-4
clone_size: NA
j_call: TRBJ2-2
d_call: NA
cdr3_aa: CASSLSLGTGELFF
cdr3_nt: TGTGCCAGCAGTTTATCCTTGGGCACCGGGGAGCTGTTTTTT

v_call: TRBV20-1
clone_size: NA
j_call: TRBJ2-7
d_call: NA
cdr3_aa: CSASRANYEQYF
cdr3_nt: TGCAGTGCGAGCAGGGCCAACTACGAGCAGTACTTC

v_call: TRBV12-3/TRBV12-4
clone_size: few
j_call: TRBJ2-7
d_call: NA
cdr3_aa: CASGGGGGYEQYF
cdr3_nt: TGTGCCAGCGGAGGGGGGGGCGGCTACGAGCAGTACTTC

v_call: TRBV12-3/TRBV12-4
clone_size: many
j_call: TRBJ1-2
d_call: NA
cdr3_aa: CASSFRLQGNGYTF
cdr3_nt: TGTGCCAGCAGTTTCCGTTTACAGGGAAACGGCTACACCTTC

v_call: TRBV4-1
clone_size: NA
j_call: TRBJ2-1
d_call: NA
cdr3_aa: CASSLRPALSSYNEQFF
cdr3_nt: TGCGCCAGCAGCCTCAGACCGGCTTTAAGCTCCTACAATGAGCAGTTCTTC

v_call: TRBV18
clone_size: NA
j_call: TRBJ2-7
d_call: TRBD1
cdr3_aa: CASSPVYSGTVNPYEQYF
cdr3_nt: TGTGCCAGCTCACCAGTCTATTCCGGGACAGTGAACCCCTACGAGCAGTACTTC

v_call: TRBV11-2
clone_size: few
j_call: TRBJ2-6
d_call: TRBD1
cdr3_aa: CASSAHLSFDRESGANVLTF
cdr3_nt: TGTGCCAGCAGCGCCCACCTTTCATTCGACAGGGAGTCTGGGGCCAACGTCCTGACTTTC

v_call: TRBV29-1
clone_size: many
j_call: TRBJ1-2
d_call: TRBD1
cdr3_aa: CSVRPGQGTPGYTF
cdr3_nt: TGCAGCGTCAGACCGGGACAGGGAACCCCTGGCTACACCTTC

v_call: TRBV6-1
clone_size: NA
j_call: TRBJ2-1
d_call: TRBD2
cdr3_aa: CASSHPARGVGNEQFF
cdr3_nt: TGTGCCAGCAGCCACCCCGCCCGGGGGGTCGGGAATGAGCAGTTCTTC

v_call: TRBV9
clone_size: many
j_call: TRBJ1-5
d_call: NA
cdr3_aa: CASSDGHYNQPQHF
cdr3_nt: TGTGCCAGCAGCGATGGACATTACAATCAGCCCCAGCATTTT

v_call: TRBV6-2/TRBV6-3
clone_size: few
j_call: TRBJ2-3
d_call: NA
cdr3_aa: CASTDHNPDTQYF
cdr3_nt: TGTGCCAGCACGGACCACAATCCGGATACGCAGTATTTT

v_call: TRBV4-2
clone_size: NA
j_call: TRBJ2-3
d_call: NA
cdr3_aa: CASSQDGDRTDTQYF
cdr3_nt: TGTGCCAGCAGCCAAGACGGGGACCGCACAGATACGCAGTATTTT

v_call: TRBV11-2
clone_size: few
j_call: TRBJ2-1
d_call: NA
cdr3_aa: CASSWGVGSVFDEQFF
cdr3_nt: TGTGCCAGCAGCTGGGGGGTGGGTTCGGTTTTCGATGAGCAGTTCTTC

v_call: TRBV4-3
clone_size: NA
j_call: TRBJ2-1
d_call: TRBD2
cdr3_aa: CASSPMKTSGIYNEQFF
cdr3_nt: TGCGCCAGCAGCCCAATGAAGACTAGCGGAATATACAATGAGCAGTTCTTC

v_call: TRBV7-2
clone_size: NA
j_call: TRBJ2-7
d_call: TRBD1
cdr3_aa: CASSPRDRAYYEQYF
cdr3_nt: TGTGCCAGCAGCCCCCGGGACAGGGCTTATTACGAGCAGTACTTC

v_call: TRBV20-1
clone_size: NA
j_call: TRBJ2-6
d_call: NA
cdr3_aa: CSAAGFSSGANVLTF
cdr3_nt: TGCAGTGCGGCAGGATTCAGCTCTGGGGCCAACGTCCTGACTTTC

v_call: TRBV6-5
clone_size: few
j_call: TRBJ1-3
d_call: NA
cdr3_aa: CASSYSGQSSGNTIYF
cdr3_nt: TGTGCCAGCAGTTACTCGGGCCAGAGCTCTGGAAACACCATATATTTT

v_call: TRBV4-2
clone_size: NA
j_call: TRBJ2-5
d_call: TRBD2
cdr3_aa: CASSQGLAGGQETQYF
cdr3_nt: TGTGCCAGCAGCCAAGGACTAGCGGGGGGCCAAGAGACCCAGTACTTC

v_call: TRBV4-3
clone_size: few
j_call: TRBJ2-1
d_call: NA
cdr3_aa: CASSQATGGSEIEQFF
cdr3_nt: TGCGCCAGCAGCCAAGCCACCGGGGGCTCGGAAATTGAGCAGTTCTTC

v_call: TRBV5-6
clone_size: many
j_call: TRBJ2-7
d_call: NA
cdr3_aa: CASSTAGTVSSYEQYF
cdr3_nt: TGTGCCAGCAGTACCGCCGGGACGGTGAGCTCCTACGAGCAGTACTTC